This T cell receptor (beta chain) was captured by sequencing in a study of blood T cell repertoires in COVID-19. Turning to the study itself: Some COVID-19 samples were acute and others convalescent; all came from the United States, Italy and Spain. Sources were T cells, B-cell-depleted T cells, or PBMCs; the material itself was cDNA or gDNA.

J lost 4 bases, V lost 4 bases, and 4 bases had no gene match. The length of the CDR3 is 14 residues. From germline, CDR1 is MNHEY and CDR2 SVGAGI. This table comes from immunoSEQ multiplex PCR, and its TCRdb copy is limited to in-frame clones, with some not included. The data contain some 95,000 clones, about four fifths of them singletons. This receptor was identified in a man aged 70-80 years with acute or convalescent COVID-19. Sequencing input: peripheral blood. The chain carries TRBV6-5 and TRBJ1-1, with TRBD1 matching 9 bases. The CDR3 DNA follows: TGTGCCAGCAGTTCAACAGGGGGCTTCACTGAAGCTTTCTTT. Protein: CASSSTGGFTEAFF.